What follows are 30 T cell receptor beta chains derived from one specimen sequenced in a study of circulating and synovial CD4+ cells in juvenile arthritis (dated by TCRdb to the mid-2010s). The library was made by the immunoSEQ multiplex PCR assay. Entries here come from immuneACCESS through TCRdb and include only in-frame sequences with V and J called. Some clones fail to appear in such tables; in the studies checked, an unresolved V gene covers under half of the shortfall, and the cause of the remainder is unknown. This sample gives about 33,000 clones in total; 90% to 95% of them show up just once. The top ten clonotypes cover roughly 0.16% of the sample. The sequenced sample consisted of CD4+ T cells from blood. Receptor source: a human donor with juvenile idiopathic arthritis.

This chain joins TRBV11-2 and TRBJ2-1, with 7 bases aligning to TRBD2. CDR1 and CDR2 from the germline V gene are SGHAT and FQNNGV. This CDR3 contains 16 residues. J lost 2 bases, V lost 1 base, and 5 bases had no gene match. The CDR3 loop reads CASSLVRGRAYNEQFF. In DNA form, the CDR3 reads TGTGCCAGCAGCTTAGTCCGCGGGAGAGCCTACAATGAGCAGTTCTTC. The full variable domain, in which reference TRBV11-2 and TRBJ2-1 provide the parts outside the CDR3, is EAGVAQSPRYKIIEKRQSVAFWCNPISGHATLYWYQQILGQGPKLLIQFQNNGVVDDSQLPKDRFSAERLKGVDSTLKIQPAKLEDSAVYLCASSLVRGRAYNEQFFGPGTRLTVL.

The V call is TRBV6-6, the J call TRBJ1-2; the match to TRBD1 covers 10 bases. Losses at the gene ends were 4 bases for V and 8 bases for J; bases not matched to a gene: 10. The CDR3 is 15 amino acids. Germline CDR1 MNHNY, CDR2 SVGAGI (reference sequence). CDR3 bases: TGTGCCAGCAGTTCCGGGGGACAGGGGAGTAGGGGCTACACCTTC. Translated, it gives CASSSGGQGSRGYTF.

The chain has TRBV4-1 and TRBJ2-1, with TRBD2 identical over 9 bases. V lost 0 bases and J lost 4; bases outside the gene matches: 4. The CDR3 sequence is 16 residues long. Germline V CDR1 and CDR2: MGHRA, YSYEKL. The CDR3 DNA follows: TGCGCCAGCAGCCAAGATGAGGCGGGAGGGTACAATGAGCAGTTCTTC. This gives the protein CASSQDEAGGYNEQFF.

This chain joins TRBV27 and TRBJ1-1, with 11 bases that match TRBD1. The germline CDR1 and CDR2 sequences are MNHEY and SMNVEV (reference sequence). Losses at the gene ends were 6 bases for V and 1 base for J; bases not matched to a gene: 7. The CDR3 has 16 residues. The DNA for the CDR3 is TGTGCCAGCAGCTACGGACAGGGGGCTTCGAACACTGAAGCTTTCTTT. Protein product: CASSYGQGASNTEAFF.

This chain links TRBV4-1 with TRBJ2-7; no firm D call. V dropped 0 bases and J dropped 7 bases, with 7 bases sitting between them. The CDR3 sequence is 12 residues long. Germline values: CDR1 MGHRA, CDR2 YSYEKL. CDR3 bases: TGCGCCAGCAGCCAAGACGGGTTTGAGCAGTACTTC. Translation gives CASSQDGFEQYF.

V and J are TRBV7-9 and TRBJ2-7, with D tentatively TRBD2 (7 bases). V lost 6 bases, J lost 5 bases, and 17 bases lay in between. The CDR3 is 14 residues long. Per the germline V gene, CDR1 is SEHNR and CDR2 is FQNEAQ (reference sequence). CDR3 residues: CASSHMVGGDEQYF. The DNA of the CDR3 is TGTGCCAGCAGTCATATGGTAGGGGGGGACGAGCAGTACTTC.

The rearrangement joins TRBV4-3 to TRBJ2-7, with D tentatively TRBD1 (5 bases). V dropped 0 bases and J dropped 4 bases, with 7 bases sitting between them. The CDR3 extends over 13 amino acids. Per germline, CDR1 LGHNA and CDR2 YSLEER. CDR3 loop: CASSQEQGYEQYF. The CDR3, as DNA: TGCGCCAGCAGCCAAGAGCAGGGTTACGAGCAGTACTTC.

J is TRBJ2-5 and V is TRBV7-6; 12 positions agree with TRBD2. The CDR3 sequence is 16 residues long. Germline lookup yields CDR1 SGHVS and CDR2 FNYEAQ. Losses at the gene ends were 4 bases for V and 7 bases for J; bases not matched to a gene: 10. The CDR3 DNA reads TGTGCCAGCAGCTCCACTAGCGGGGGGCTCGGGGGGACCCAGTACTTC. The encoded protein is CASSSTSGGLGGTQYF.

Written as DNA, the CDR3 is TGTGCCAGCGGACGGACAAGCCCCTACGAGCAGTACTTC. It specifies CASGRTSPYEQYF. The chain has TRBV7-2 and TRBJ2-7; possibly TRBD1 for D (5 bases). V lost 8 bases and J 2 bases, leaving 13 bases between the germline ends. The germline CDR1 and CDR2 sequences are SGHTA and FQGNSA. There are 13 residues in the CDR3.

The gene calls are TRBV7-8 and TRBJ1-2; tentatively, D is TRBD1 (5 bases). The V end was cut by 3 bases, the J end by 4 bases, with 9 bases between. The germline V gene encodes CDR1 SGHVS and CDR2 FQNEAQ. The CDR3 runs to 13 residues. The CDR3 region is CASSFMQGYGYTF. CDR3 nucleotide sequence: TGTGCCAGCAGCTTCATGCAGGGCTATGGCTACACCTTC.

The chain joins TRBV19 to TRBJ2-5; weak D call: TRBD2 (6 bases). The DNA end favors TRBJ2-7, so the J call may be wrong. Germline V gene sequence: CDR1 LNHDA, CDR2 SQIVND (reference sequence). The CDR3 is 13 residues long. DNA of the CDR3: TGTGCCAGTAGTCTTGGTCGGGAGTACGAGCAGTACTTC. Its protein product is CASSLGREYEQYF.

The chain couples TRBV4-2 to TRBJ2-1; 9 nucleotides agree with TRBD1. The germline gives CDR1 LGHNA, CDR2 YNFKEQ. This CDR3 comprises 14 residues. V lost 3 bases, J lost 9 bases, and 6 bases stayed unmatched. CDR3 in DNA: TGTGCCAGCAGCCACCCGGGACAGGGAGGTGAGCAGTTCTTC. The encoded protein is CASSHPGQGGEQFF.

The rearrangement uses TRBV27 and TRBJ2-7, with 9 bases that match TRBD1. Germline assignment: CDR1 MNHEY and CDR2 SMNVEV (reference sequence). V trimming: 4 bases; J trimming: 2 bases; junction bases outside the gene matches: 3. CDR3 length: 14 amino acids. This CDR3 is CASSSTGGPYEQYF. CDR3 coding DNA: TGTGCCAGCAGTTCGACAGGGGGGCCCTACGAGCAGTACTTC.

Details on this clone: Additional DNA sequences in this sample encode the identical CDR3. V gene TRBV18 combines with J gene TRBJ1-6; tentatively, D is TRBD1 (5 bases). This CDR3 spans 17 amino acids. The germline V gene has CDR1 KGHSH and CDR2 LQKENI. Trimming shortened V by 3 bases and J by 10 bases, and 22 bases separated the two germline ends. CDR3 protein: CASSPGVEEGSGSPLHF. CDR3 bases: TGTGCCAGCTCACCGGGGGTGGAGGAGGGGAGTGGATCACCCCTCCACTTT.

The V gene is TRBV7-3, the J gene TRBJ1-4, with TRBD1 as a possible D gene (6 bases). Germline CDR1 and CDR2: SGHTA and FQGTGA. The V and J ends lost 4 bases and 5 bases respectively, with 11 bases between them. The CDR3 has 14 amino acids. The DNA for the CDR3 is TGTGCCAGCAGCTCCGGACAGTTAAATGAAAAACTGTTTTTT. Its translation: CASSSGQLNEKLFF.

The CDR3 DNA sequence: TGTGCCAGCAGCCCTGGACTCGGAGGCTACACCTTC. This codes for CASSPGLGGYTF. This sequence joins TRBV6-5 and TRBJ1-2, with D uncertain. Trimming stripped 6 bases from V and 8 bases from J, with 13 bases between. Germline V gene data show CDR1 as MNHEY and CDR2 as SVGAGI. This CDR3 is 12 amino acids long.

This chain connects TRBV5-1 to TRBJ1-4, with 10 bases matching TRBD1. V was pared by 0 bases and J by 7 bases, with 9 bases of the junction left unmatched. From germline, CDR1 is SGHRS and CDR2 YFSETQ. The CDR3 sequence is 17 residues long. The CDR3 bases are TGCGCCAGCAGCTTGGTACCCCAGGGGACAGGGGTTGAAAAACTGTTTTTT. Amino acid sequence: CASSLVPQGTGVEKLFF.

The chain uses TRBV11-2 and TRBJ2-7; 11 bases align to TRBD2. V lost 2 bases, J lost 2 bases, and 14 bases stayed unmatched. Germline-derived CDR1 and CDR2 are SGHAT and FQNNGV. There are 19 residues in the CDR3. CDR3 region: CASSLNPSGRPIPPYEQYF. The DNA for the CDR3 is TGTGCCAGCAGCTTAAATCCTAGCGGGAGGCCAATTCCCCCCTACGAGCAGTACTTC.

The chain combines TRBV28 with TRBJ2-1; possible D gene TRBD1, 6 bases. CDR1 is MDHEN, CDR2 SYDVKM, per germline. The CDR3 loop spans 15 amino acids. Between the trimmed V and J ends, which lost 7 bases and 0 bases, there was a span of 13 bases. The DNA of the CDR3 is TGTGCCAGCATCGGACAGTTAAGCTCCTACAATGAGCAGTTCTTC. This codes for CASIGQLSSYNEQFF.

For the CDR3, the DNA is TGTGCCAGCAGTGGAGGGACAGGTTCCTCTGGAAACACCATATATTTT. This sequence encodes CASSGGTGSSGNTIYF. The rearrangement joins TRBV6-1 to TRBJ1-3; the match to TRBD1 covers 8 bases. Per the germline V gene, CDR1 is MNHNS and CDR2 is SASEGT. This CDR3 has 16 residues. V was clipped by 4 bases and J by 0 bases; unmatched bases: 5.

J is TRBJ2-7 and V is TRBV25-1, with D possibly TRBD1 on 6 matching bases. The germline V gene encodes CDR1 MGHDK and CDR2 SYGVNS. The V and J ends lost 8 bases and 4 bases respectively, with 15 bases between them. The CDR3 totals 13 residues. CDR3 DNA: TGTGCCAGCGCTTATCCTCAGGGGTACGAGCAGTACTTC. Its translation: CASAYPQGYEQYF.

This chain uses TRBV27 with TRBJ1-1; D is possibly TRBD1 (5 bases). The V end was cut by 6 bases, the J end by 4 bases, with 21 bases between. The CDR3 consists of 16 residues. Germline loops: CDR1 MNHEY, CDR2 SMNVEV (reference sequence). CDR3 amino acids: CASSGGGVLRGTEAFF. CDR3 nucleotide sequence: TGTGCCAGCAGCGGGGGGGGAGTTTTGAGGGGCACTGAAGCTTTCTTT.

This rearrangement joins TRBV19 to TRBJ2-3; D may be TRBD1 (6 bases). CDR1 is LNHDA and CDR2 is SQIVND in the germline V gene (reference sequence). The CDR3 has 13 residues. Trimming removed 10 bases at V and 4 bases at J, with 15 bases between. The CDR3 loop is CATSRQAADTQYF. CDR3 nucleotides: TGTGCCACCTCACGACAGGCTGCAGATACGCAGTATTTT.

V usage is TRBV28 and J usage is TRBJ2-1; 7 positions match TRBD1. V lost 5 bases and J lost 7; bases outside the gene matches: 11. Germline lookup yields CDR1 MDHEN and CDR2 SYDVKM. The CDR3 covers 15 residues. CDR3: CASSPPLTGVNEQFF. The CDR3 region has the DNA TGTGCCAGCAGTCCCCCTCTCACAGGGGTAAATGAGCAGTTCTTC.

This sequence joins TRBV9 and TRBJ2-1, with D maybe TRBD2 (5 bases). Germline V gene data show CDR1 as SGDLS and CDR2 as YYNGEE. Trimming removed 4 bases from V and 4 bases from J, with 12 bases in between. The CDR3 is made up of 14 amino acids. The CDR3 protein is CASSFSDTYNEQFF. The CDR3 DNA reads as TGTGCCAGCAGCTTTAGCGATACTTACAATGAGCAGTTCTTC. The whole variable domain, filled in from reference TRBV9 and TRBJ2-1, reads DSGVTQTPKHLITATGQRVTLRCSPRSGDLSVYWYQQSLDQGLQFLIQYYNGEERAKGNILERFSAQQFPDLHSELNLSSLELGDSALYFCASSFSDTYNEQFFGPGTRLTVL.

CDR3 in DNA: TGTGCCAGCAGTGAAGCGCTAACGGGGGGCCCTCAGCCCCAGCATTTT. Translated, it gives CASSEALTGGPQPQHF. This rearrangement joins TRBV6-1 to TRBJ1-5, with a possible D match to TRBD1 (6 bases). The CDR3 consists of 16 residues. Trimming pared 0 bases from V and 6 bases from J, leaving 15 bases between. The germline V gene has CDR1 MNHNS and CDR2 SASEGT.

The CDR3, as DNA: TGTGCCAGCAAAGGGGACAGGGAACGGCCCCAGCATTTT. It specifies CASKGDRERPQHF. The rearrangement joins TRBV6-1 to TRBJ1-5; TRBD1 agrees at 9 bases. V was clipped by 7 bases and J by 9 bases; unmatched bases: 7. Germline CDR1 and CDR2: MNHNS and SASEGT. CDR3 length equals 13 residues.

CDR3 DNA: TGTGCCAGCAGCTGGGGGGACCGAAACACTGAAGCTTTCTTT. Protein sequence: CASSWGDRNTEAFF. The V call is TRBV5-6, the J call TRBJ1-1, with TRBD1 as a possible D gene (5 bases). The CDR3 contains 14 residues. CDR1 is SGHDT and CDR2 is YYEEEE in the germline V gene. Trimming took off 3 bases at V and 2 bases at J, with 11 bases between the two ends. The entire variable domain, with the rest obtained from reference TRBV5-6 and TRBJ1-1, is as follows: DAGVTQSPTHLIKTRGQQVTLRCSPKSGHDTVSWYQQALGQGPQFIFQYYEEEERQRGNFPDRFSGHQFPNYSSELNVNALLLGDSALYLCASSWGDRNTEAFFGQGTRLTVV.

J is TRBJ2-1 and V is TRBV7-6; the match to TRBD2 covers 12 bases. The CDR3 extends over 15 amino acids. V shed 5 bases, J shed 2 bases, and the junction held 1 base outside the gene matches. CDR1 and CDR2 from the germline V gene are SGHVS and FNYEAQ. The CDR3, as DNA: TGTGCCAGCAGCCGACTAGCGGGGGCCTACAATGAGCAGTTCTTC. Translating it yields CASSRLAGAYNEQFF.

The CDR3: CSSLWGPHTDTQYF. The CDR3, as DNA: TGCAGCTCACTCTGGGGGCCCCACACAGATACGCAGTATTTT. The chain uses TRBV29-1 and TRBJ2-3; weak D call: TRBD1 (6 bases). Germline-derived CDR1 and CDR2 are SQVTM and ANQGSEA. This CDR3 spans 14 amino acids. The germline V and J ends were trimmed by 8 bases and 2 bases, with 17 bases remaining between them.